This T cell receptor (beta chain) came from a study of T cells after posttransplantation cyclophosphamide (dated by TCRdb to the mid-2010s). About the study as a whole: The study tracked T cell repertoire reconstitution by TRB sequencing after myeloablative bone marrow transplantation using posttransplantation cyclophosphamide as GVHD prophylaxis. Samples from 30 to 35 PTCy-treated patients, along with samples from roughly 15 of their related bone marrow donors, underwent antigen receptor sequencing. Blood from all 30 or so PTCy patients with 1-year posttransplant specimens was subjected to TRB sequencing. Up to about 3 additional blood samples from 2 to 5.2 years after transplant were also TRB-sequenced in 3 patients, as was pretransplant blood from 4 patients. Because TRA and TRB clonality were tightly correlated in fewer than 10 samples, subsequent TCR analyses were focused on TRB only. Public TRB sequences were searched against a database of over 3,500 sequences associated with responses to pathogens, tumor antigens, self-antigens and alloantigens. What the research found in general, with its limitations: Across fewer than 55 patients, TRB clonality was highly associated with recipient CMV seropositivity and CMV reactivation, and PTCy diversity was similar to diversity in CNI/methotrexate controls. The TRB repertoires of T cells infiltrating skin or GI tract showed only limited overlap with the TRB repertoires of T cells in blood. At 1-2 months, donor-recipient similarity was low but rose over the first year, and the later blood repertoires were often dominated by donor CD8+ memory clones.

There are many counts of this clone. Its antigen has not been determined. Per-nucleotide qualities are absent, and no much larger clonotype sits a single base away. TRB sequencing was run on genomic DNA with either the immunoSEQ assay at survey resolution or the hsTCRB kit. In the source study's methods: The immunoSEQ software handled initial read processing, and the LymphoSeq R package was used for repertoire analyses. Clonality was computed as 1 minus normalized Shannon entropy; Gini coefficient was also calculated for each TRB dataset. Phenotypes of unsorted samples were inferred by mapping TRB sequences from sorted subsets of the recipient or donor onto the same recipient's unsorted samples. Sourced from immuneACCESS, this table was stored by TCRdb with only in-frame sequences that have V and J called. A share of the clones is absent; for the studies checked, an unresolved V gene accounts for under half, and the remainder has no known explanation. D and trimming were read from the DNA, whereas the V and J calls and clone size are those reported in that table. Listed for this sample are about 25,000 clones, none observed only a single time. The top ten constitute under 5% of the sample.

Peripheral blood samples were provided by related bone marrow donors on the day of marrow donation. Mononuclear cells from peripheral blood and bone marrow were separated by Ficoll-Hypaque density centrifugation and then cryopreserved. CDR1 and CDR2 are drawn from the germline V gene: SGHTA, FQGNSA. V was cut back by 8 bases and J by 5 bases, leaving a gap of 23 bases between them. Including the terminal cysteine and phenylalanine, the CDR3 comprises 16 residues. CDR3 DNA is the only sequence kept; it has 48 bases, read in frame from the first base. This receptor chain uses TRBV7-2 and TRBJ2-3; the D segment could be TRBD1, given 5 matching bases. The source material was PBMCs. The receptor was derived from a woman aged 45-65 years in good health, CMV-negative, and a related stem cell transplant donor. Here the CDR3 is given as CASSLGQGSQKDTQYF. The nucleotides are TGTGCCAGCTCCCTAGGCCAGGGCTCTCAGAAAGATACGCAGTATTTT.